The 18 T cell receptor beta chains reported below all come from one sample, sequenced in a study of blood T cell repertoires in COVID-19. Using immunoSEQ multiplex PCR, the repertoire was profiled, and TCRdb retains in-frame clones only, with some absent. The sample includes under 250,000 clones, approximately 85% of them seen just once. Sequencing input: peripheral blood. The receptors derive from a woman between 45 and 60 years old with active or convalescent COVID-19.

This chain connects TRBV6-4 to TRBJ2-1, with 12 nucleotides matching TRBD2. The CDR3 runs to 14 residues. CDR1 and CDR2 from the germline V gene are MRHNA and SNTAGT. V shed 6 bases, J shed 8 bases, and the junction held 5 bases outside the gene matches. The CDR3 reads CASSLAGGPDEQFF. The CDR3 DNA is TGTGCCAGCAGCCTAGCGGGGGGGCCGGATGAGCAGTTCTTC.

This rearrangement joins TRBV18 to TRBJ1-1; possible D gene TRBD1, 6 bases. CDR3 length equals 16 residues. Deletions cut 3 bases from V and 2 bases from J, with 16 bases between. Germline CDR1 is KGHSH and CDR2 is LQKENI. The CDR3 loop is CASSPYTGHLNTEAFF. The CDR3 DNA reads TGTGCCAGCTCACCTTACACAGGGCATCTCAACACTGAAGCTTTCTTT.

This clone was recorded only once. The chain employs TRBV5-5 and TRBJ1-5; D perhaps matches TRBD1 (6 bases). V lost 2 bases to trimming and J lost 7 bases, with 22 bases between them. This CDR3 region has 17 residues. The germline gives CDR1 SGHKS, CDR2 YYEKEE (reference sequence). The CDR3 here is CASSLGTPKGSWQPQHF. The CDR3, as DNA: TGTGCCAGCAGCTTAGGGACACCAAAAGGGTCGTGGCAGCCCCAGCATTTT.

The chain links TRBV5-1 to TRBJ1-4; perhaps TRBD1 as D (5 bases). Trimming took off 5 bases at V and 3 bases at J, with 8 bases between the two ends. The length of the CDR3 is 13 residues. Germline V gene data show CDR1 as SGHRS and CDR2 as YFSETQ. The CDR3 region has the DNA TGCGCCAGCAGGCAAGGGGCTAATGAAAAACTGTTTTTT. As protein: CASRQGANEKLFF.

The CDR3 nucleotides are TGTGCCAGCAGTTACGTTGGGGAGAGGGAGCTGTTTTTT. It specifies CASSYVGERELFF. The chain employs TRBV6-2 or TRBV6-3 and TRBJ2-2, with a tentative D call TRBD2 (5 bases). From germline, CDR1 is MNHEY and CDR2 SVGEGT. With 2 bases removed from V and 9 bases from J, the gap between germline ends came to 10 bases. The CDR3 extends over 13 amino acids.

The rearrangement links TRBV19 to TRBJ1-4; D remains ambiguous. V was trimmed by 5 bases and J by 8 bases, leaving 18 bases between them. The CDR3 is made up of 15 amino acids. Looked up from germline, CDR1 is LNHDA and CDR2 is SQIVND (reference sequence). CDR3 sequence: CASSEIPGLGEKLFF. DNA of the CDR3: TGTGCCAGTAGTGAGATACCGGGGTTAGGAGAAAAACTGTTTTTT.

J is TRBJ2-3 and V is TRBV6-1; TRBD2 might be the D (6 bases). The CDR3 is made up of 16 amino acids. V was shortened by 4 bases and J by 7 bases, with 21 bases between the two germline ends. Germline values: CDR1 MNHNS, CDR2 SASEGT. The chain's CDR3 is CASSAFRGTPPHTQYF. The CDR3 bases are TGTGCCAGCAGTGCCTTCCGCGGGACTCCACCCCATACGCAGTATTTT.

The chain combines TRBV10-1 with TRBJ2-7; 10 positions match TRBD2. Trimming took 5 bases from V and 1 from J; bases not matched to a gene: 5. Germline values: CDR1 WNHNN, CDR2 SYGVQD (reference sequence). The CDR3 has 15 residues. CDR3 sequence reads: CASSPGTSASYEQYF. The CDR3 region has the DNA TGCGCCAGCAGTCCCGGGACTAGCGCTTCCTACGAGCAGTACTTC.

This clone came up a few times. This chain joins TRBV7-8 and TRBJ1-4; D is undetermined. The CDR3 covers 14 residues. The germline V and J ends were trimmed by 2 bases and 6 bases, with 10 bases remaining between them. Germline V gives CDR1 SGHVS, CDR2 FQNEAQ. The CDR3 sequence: CASSLSGYDEKLFF. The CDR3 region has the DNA TGTGCCAGCAGCTTATCGGGTTATGATGAAAAACTGTTTTTT.

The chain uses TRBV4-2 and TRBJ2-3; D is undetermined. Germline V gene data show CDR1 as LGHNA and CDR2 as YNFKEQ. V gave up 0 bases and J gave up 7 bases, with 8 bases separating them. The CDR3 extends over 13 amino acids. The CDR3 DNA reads TGTGCCAGCAGCCAAGATAATGAGAATACGCAGTATTTT. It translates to CASSQDNENTQYF.

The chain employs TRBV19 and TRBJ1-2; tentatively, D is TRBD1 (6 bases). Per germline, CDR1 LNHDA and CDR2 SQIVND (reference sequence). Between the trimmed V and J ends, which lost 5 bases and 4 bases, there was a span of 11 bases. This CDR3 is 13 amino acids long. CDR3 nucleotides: TGTGCCAGTAGTTCCACAGGGCTCTATGGCTACACCTTC. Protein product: CASSSTGLYGYTF.

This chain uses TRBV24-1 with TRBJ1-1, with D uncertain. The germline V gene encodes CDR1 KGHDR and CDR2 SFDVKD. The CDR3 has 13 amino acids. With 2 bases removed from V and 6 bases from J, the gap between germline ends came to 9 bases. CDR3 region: CATSDSDRSEAFF. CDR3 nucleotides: TGTGCCACCAGTGATTCCGATCGGTCTGAAGCTTTCTTT.

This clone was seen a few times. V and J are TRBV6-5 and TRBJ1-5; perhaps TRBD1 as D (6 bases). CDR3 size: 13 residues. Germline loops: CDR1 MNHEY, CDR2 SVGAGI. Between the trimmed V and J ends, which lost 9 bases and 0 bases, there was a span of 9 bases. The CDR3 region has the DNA TGTGCCAGTGGGACATATAGCAATCAGCCCCAGCATTTT. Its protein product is CASGTYSNQPQHF.

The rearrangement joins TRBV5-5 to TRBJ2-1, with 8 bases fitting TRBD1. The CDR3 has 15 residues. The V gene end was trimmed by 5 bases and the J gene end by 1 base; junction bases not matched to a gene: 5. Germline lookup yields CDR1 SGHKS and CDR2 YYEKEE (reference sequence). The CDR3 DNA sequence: TGTGCCAGCAGTCCGACAGGGGATTCCTACAATGAGCAGTTCTTC. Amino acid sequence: CASSPTGDSYNEQFF.

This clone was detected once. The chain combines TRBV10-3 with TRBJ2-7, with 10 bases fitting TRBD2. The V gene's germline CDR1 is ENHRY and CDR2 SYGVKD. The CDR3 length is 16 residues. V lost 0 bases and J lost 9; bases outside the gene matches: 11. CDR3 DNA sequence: TGTGCCATCAGTGAGTCATTGGGGACTAGCGTTGTGGTGCAGTACTTC. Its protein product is CAISESLGTSVVVQYF.

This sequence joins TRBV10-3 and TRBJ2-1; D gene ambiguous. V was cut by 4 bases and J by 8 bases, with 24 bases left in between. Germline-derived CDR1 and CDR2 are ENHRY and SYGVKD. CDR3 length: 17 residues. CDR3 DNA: TGTGCCATCAGTGGGATAACGGGTAATGGTCCAATCGATGAGCAGTTCTTC. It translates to CAISGITGNGPIDEQFF.

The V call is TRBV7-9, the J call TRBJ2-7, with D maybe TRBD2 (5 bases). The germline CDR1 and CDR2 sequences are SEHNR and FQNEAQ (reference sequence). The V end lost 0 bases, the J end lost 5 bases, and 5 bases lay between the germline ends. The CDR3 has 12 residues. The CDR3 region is CASSLARDEQYF. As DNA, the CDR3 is TGTGCCAGCAGCTTAGCGCGGGACGAGCAGTACTTC.

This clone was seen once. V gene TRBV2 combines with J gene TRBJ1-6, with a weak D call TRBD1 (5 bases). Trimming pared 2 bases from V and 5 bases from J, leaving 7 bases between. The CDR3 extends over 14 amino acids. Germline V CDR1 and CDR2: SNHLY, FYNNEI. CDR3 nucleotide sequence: TGTGCCAGCAGTGAACGGGGGGATAATTCACCCCTCCACTTT. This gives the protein CASSERGDNSPLHF.